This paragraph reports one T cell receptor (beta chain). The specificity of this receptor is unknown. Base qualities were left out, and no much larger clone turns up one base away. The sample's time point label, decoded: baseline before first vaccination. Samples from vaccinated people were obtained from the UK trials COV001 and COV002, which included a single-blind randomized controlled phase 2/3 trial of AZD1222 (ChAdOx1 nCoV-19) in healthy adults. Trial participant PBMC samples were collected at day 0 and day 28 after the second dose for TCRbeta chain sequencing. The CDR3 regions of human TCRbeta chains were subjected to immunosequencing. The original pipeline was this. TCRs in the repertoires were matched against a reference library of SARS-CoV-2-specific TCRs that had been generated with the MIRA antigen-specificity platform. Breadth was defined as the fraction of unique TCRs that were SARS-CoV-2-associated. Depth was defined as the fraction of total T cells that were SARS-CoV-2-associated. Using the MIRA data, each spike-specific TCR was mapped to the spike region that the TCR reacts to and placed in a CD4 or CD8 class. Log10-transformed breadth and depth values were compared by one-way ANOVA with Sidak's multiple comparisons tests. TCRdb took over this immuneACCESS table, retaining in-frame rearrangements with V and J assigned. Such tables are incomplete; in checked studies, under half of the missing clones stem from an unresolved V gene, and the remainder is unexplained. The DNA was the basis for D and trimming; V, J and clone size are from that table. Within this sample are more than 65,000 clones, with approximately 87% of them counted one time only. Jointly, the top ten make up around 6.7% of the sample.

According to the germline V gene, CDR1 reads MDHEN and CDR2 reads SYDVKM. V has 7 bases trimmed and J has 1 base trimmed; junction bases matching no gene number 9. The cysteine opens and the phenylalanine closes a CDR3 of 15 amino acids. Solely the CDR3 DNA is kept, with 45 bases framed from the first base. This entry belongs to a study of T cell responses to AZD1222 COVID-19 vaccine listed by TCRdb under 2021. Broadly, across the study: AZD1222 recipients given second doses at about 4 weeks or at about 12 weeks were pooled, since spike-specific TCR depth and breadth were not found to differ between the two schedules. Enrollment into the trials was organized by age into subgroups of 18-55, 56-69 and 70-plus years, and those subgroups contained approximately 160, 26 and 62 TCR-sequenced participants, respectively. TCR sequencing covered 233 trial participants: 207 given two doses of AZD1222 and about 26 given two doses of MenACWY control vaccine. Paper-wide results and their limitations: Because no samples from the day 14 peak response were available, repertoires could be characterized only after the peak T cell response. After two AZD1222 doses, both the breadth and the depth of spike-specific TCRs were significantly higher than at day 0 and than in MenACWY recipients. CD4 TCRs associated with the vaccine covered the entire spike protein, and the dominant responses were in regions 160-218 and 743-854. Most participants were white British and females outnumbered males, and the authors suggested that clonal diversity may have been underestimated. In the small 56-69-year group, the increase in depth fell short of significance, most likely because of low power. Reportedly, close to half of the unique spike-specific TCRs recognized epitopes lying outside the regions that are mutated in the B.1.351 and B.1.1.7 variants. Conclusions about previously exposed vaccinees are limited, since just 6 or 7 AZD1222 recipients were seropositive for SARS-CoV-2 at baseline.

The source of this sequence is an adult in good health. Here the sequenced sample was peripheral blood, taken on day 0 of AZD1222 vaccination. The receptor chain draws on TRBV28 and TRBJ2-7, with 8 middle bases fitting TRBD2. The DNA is TGTGCCAGCACGTCGGGGGGGGAATTATCCTACGAGCAGTACTTC. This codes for CASTSGGELSYEQYF.